This TCR beta chain came from a study of Ad26.COV2.S vaccination and SARS-CoV-2 variants. At the level of the study: The study gave Ad26.COV2.S intramuscularly, once or twice 56 days apart.

The CDR3 loop spans 16 amino acids. Generated by immunoSEQ multiplex PCR, the TCRdb table keeps only in-frame clones and is missing some. The repertoire includes some 460,000 clones, roughly 87% of them detected once, and roughly 1.7% sits in the top ten. Sample treatment: about 20 received Ad26.COV2.S at low or high dose, single or two shots; about 5 received placebo; per-sample allocation not given. The samples date from day 63 after the first vaccine or placebo injection. The study's findings and limits: Following vaccination, spike-specific CD8+ and CD4+ T cell responses reportedly exhibited substantial breadth. Placebo recipients and vaccine recipients were similar in non-spike TCR breadth. Assessments of TCR breadth and depth may have underestimated the total T cell responses.

As concerns this clone: What it binds is unknown.

This chain uses TRBV21-1 with TRBJ2-5; the DNA was not compared with TRBD2, the D call given in the table. TRBV21-1 is flagged as a pseudogene. This TCR came from a person between 18 and 65 years old who received the Ad26.COV2.S COVID-19 vaccine or a placebo. The sequenced sample was peripheral blood, obtained in a trial of Ad26.COV2.S vaccine versus placebo. The CDR3 nucleotides read TGTGCCAGCAGCAACTTTACGGGGGGCAGATTGGAGACCCAGTACTTC. Translating gives CASSNFTGGRLETQYF.